The clone carrying this TCR beta chain came up once. The antigen is not known. These data belong to a study of STAT3 mutations in large granular lymphocyte leukemia. This CDR3 region has 14 residues. Per germline, CDR1 SGHVS and CDR2 FQNEAQ. The V and J ends lost 1 base and 4 bases respectively, with 8 bases between them. Here immunoSEQ multiplex PCR was the method, and the copy in TCRdb shows in-frame clones only, minus some. Here the sample spans around 30,000 clones, approximately 86% being singletons. Findings and caveats of the study: Every T-cell large granular lymphocyte leukemia patient had at least one immunodominant TCR beta clonotype.

This sequence joins TRBV7-8 and TRBJ2-1; D remains ambiguous. This receptor was taken from a man aged 55 to 70 with T-cell large granular lymphocyte leukemia. Some clones in this sample may be carry-over from other donors' samples. What was sequenced was peripheral blood mononuclear cells. CDR3 DNA: TGTGCCAGCAGCTTAGGCGAGGAATACAATGAGCAGTTCTTC. It yields the protein CASSLGEEYNEQFF.